This T cell receptor beta chain is drawn from a study of blood T cell repertoires in COVID-19. Across the whole study: COVID-19 samples collected from the United States, Italy and Spain covered acute and convalescent phases. T cells, B-cell-depleted T cells, or PBMCs supplied cDNA or gDNA.

Authors' data handling: Reference gene primer amplification yielded estimated nucleated cell counts. Assay: immunoSEQ multiplex PCR; the TCRdb copy retains only in-frame clones and omits some. D and trimming come from the DNA, and the V and J calls and clone size come from that table. Of more than 140,000 clones listed, about 79% were seen once; the top ten hold more than 5.5%. This CDR3 contains 14 residues. Trimming removed 2 bases at V and 7 bases at J, with 12 bases between. Per the germline V gene, CDR1 is KGHSH and CDR2 is LQKENI. This clone was recorded only once. The chain has TRBV18 and TRBJ1-5, with D perhaps TRBD1 (5 bases). This clonotype was obtained from a woman aged 50 to 60 in a cohort sampled during active or convalescent COVID-19. Specimen: peripheral blood. CDR3 in DNA: TGTGCCAGCTCACCAGGGGCAGCCTCACAGCCCCAGCATTTT. Its protein product is CASSPGAASQPQHF.